This T cell receptor beta chain was observed in a study of blood T cell repertoires in COVID-19. On the study more broadly: Both acute and convalescent COVID-19 samples were obtained from the United States, Italy and Spain. In each case, the material was cDNA or gDNA derived from T cells, B-cell-depleted T cells, or PBMCs.

Original processing methods: Amplification of reference gene primers provided the estimated nucleated cell counts. Generated by immunoSEQ multiplex PCR, the TCRdb table keeps only in-frame clones and is missing some. V, J and clone size are those of that table, while D and trimming were read from the DNA. Of about 120,000 clones in the sample, approximately 90% were seen once. This CDR3 contains 15 residues. The V segment lost 6 bases and the J segment 4 bases; nucleotides outside the gene matches: 7. Germline loops: CDR1 SEHNR, CDR2 FQNEAQ (reference sequence). The chain couples TRBV7-9 to TRBJ2-5; 11 nucleotides agree with TRBD2. This sequence was found in a human donor with acute or convalescent COVID-19. The donor label of this sample is uncertain. Specimen: peripheral blood. The CDR3 DNA reads TGTGCCAGCAGTTATAGCGGGGGGGCTGGAGAGACCCAGTACTTC. Translation gives CASSYSGGAGETQYF.